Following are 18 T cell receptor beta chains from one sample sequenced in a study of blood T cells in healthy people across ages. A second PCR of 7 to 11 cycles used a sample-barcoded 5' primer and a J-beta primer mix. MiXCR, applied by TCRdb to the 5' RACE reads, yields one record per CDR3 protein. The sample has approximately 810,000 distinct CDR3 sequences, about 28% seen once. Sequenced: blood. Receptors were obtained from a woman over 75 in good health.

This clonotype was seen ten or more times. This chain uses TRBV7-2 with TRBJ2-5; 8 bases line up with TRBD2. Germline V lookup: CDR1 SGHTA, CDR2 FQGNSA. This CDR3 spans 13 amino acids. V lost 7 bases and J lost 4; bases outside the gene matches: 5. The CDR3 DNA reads TGTGCCAGCATAGCGGGACTAGGAGAGACCCAGTACTTC. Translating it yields CASIAGLGETQYF.

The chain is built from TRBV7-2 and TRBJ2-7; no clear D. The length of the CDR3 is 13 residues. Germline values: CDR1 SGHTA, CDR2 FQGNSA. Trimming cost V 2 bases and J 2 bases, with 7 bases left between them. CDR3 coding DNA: TGTGCCAGCAGCTTACAGATCCCCTACGAGCAGTACTTC. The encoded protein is CASSLQIPYEQYF.

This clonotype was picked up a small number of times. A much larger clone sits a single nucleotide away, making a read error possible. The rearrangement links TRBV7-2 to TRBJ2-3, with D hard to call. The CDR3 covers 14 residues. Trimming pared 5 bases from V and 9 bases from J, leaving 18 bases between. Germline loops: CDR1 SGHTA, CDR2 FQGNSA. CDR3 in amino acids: CASSRTNAVGTQYF. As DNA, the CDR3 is TGTGCCAGCAGCCGTACTAATGCGGTGGGGACGCAGTATTTT.

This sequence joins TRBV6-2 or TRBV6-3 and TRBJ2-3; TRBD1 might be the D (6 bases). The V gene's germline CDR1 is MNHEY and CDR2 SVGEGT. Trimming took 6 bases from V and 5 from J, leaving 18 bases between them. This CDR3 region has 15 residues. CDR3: CASSQNVGAGDTQYF. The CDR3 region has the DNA TGTGCCAGCAGCCAAAACGTGGGGGCGGGAGATACGCAGTATTTT.

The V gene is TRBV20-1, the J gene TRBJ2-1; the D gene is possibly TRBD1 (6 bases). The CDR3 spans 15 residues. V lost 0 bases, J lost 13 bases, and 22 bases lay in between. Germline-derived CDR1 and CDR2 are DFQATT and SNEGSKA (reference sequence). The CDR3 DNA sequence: TGCAGTGCTAGAGATCTTGCAGGGGCCTTTGAGACCCAGTTCTTC. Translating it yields CSARDLAGAFETQFF.

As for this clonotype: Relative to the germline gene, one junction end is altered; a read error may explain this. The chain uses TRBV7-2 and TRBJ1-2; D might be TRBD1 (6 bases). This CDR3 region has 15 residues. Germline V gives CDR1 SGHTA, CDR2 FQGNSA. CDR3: CASSLASGTNYGYTF. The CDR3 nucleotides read TGCGCCAGCAGCTTAGCCTCCGGGACAAACTATGGCTACACCTTC.

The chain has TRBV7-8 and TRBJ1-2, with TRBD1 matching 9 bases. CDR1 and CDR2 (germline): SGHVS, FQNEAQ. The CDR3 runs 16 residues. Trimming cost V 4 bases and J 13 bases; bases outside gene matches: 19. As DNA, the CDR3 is TGTGCCAGCAGCTCCGGACAGGGGACAACAATCGAAGTGCGCACCTTC. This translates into CASSSGQGTTIEVRTF.

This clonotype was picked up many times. CDR3 nucleotide sequence: TGTGCCACCAGTGATACATGCAGGGGGCCTCACGAGCAGTACTTC. Translating it yields CATSDTCRGPHEQYF. The chain combines TRBV24-1 with TRBJ2-7; 8 bases line up with TRBD1. After removal of 3 bases from V and 5 bases from J, the junction contained 8 bases not matched to a gene. This CDR3 is 15 amino acids long. Per the germline V gene, CDR1 is KGHDR and CDR2 is SFDVKD.

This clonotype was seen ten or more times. Here the CDR3 reads CASSKAGGYSEQYF. In nucleotides, the CDR3 is TGTGCCAGCAGCAAAGCGGGGGGGTACTCCGAGCAGTACTTC. V gene TRBV9 combines with J gene TRBJ2-7, with TRBD2 matching 10 bases. This CDR3 spans 14 amino acids. CDR1 is SGDLS and CDR2 is YYNGEE in the germline V gene. Unmatched junction bases numbered 7, after V lost 4 bases and J lost 6 bases.

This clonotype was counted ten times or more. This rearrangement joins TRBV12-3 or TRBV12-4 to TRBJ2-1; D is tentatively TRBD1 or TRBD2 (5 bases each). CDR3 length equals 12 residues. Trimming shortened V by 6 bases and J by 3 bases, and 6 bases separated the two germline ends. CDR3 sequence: CASRGDYNEQFF. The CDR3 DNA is TGTGCCAGCAGGGGGGACTACAATGAGCAGTTCTTC.

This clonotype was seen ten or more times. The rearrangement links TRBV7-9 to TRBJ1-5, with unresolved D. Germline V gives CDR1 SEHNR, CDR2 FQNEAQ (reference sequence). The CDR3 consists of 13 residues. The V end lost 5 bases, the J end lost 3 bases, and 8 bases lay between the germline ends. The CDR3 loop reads CASSRRNNQPQHF. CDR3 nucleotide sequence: TGTGCCAGCAGCCGGCGGAACAATCAGCCCCAGCATTTT.

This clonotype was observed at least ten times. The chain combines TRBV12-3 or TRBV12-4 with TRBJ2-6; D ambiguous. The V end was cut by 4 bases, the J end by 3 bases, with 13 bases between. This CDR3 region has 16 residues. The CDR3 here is CASSSLPQSGANVLTF. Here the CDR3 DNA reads TGTGCCAGCAGTTCGCTCCCACAGAGTGGGGCCAACGTCCTGACTTTC.

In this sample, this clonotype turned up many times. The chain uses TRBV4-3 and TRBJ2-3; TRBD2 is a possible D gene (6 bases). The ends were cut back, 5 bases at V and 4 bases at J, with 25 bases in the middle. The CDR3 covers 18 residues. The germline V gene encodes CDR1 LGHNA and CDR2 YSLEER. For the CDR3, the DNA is TGCGCCAGCAGCTTTATCGTTCTGGGCGGCGGGACCGCAGATACGCAGTATTTT. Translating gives CASSFIVLGGGTADTQYF.

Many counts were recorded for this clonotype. CDR3 sequence: CASGWSGGTGQFF. CDR3 DNA sequence: TGTGCCAGCGGTTGGAGCGGGGGGACTGGGCAGTTCTTC. V and J are TRBV2 and TRBJ2-1; 9 bases map to TRBD2. CDR3 length: 13 residues. V trimming: 8 bases; J trimming: 12 bases; junction bases outside the gene matches: 11. The germline V gene has CDR1 SNHLY and CDR2 FYNNEI.

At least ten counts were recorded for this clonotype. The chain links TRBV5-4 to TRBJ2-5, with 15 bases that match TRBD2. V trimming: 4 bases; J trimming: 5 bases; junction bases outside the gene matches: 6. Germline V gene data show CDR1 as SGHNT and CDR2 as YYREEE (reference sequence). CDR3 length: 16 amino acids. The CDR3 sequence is CASSAGTSGGYETQYF. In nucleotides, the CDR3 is TGTGCCAGCAGCGCCGGGACTAGCGGGGGGTATGAGACCCAGTACTTC.

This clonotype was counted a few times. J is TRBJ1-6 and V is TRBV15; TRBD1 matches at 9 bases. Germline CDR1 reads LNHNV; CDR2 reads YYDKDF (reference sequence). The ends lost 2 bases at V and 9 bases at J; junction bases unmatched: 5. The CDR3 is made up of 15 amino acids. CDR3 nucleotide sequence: TGTGCCACCAGCAGAACACAGGGGGCGGGTTCACCCCTCCACTTT. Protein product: CATSRTQGAGSPLHF.

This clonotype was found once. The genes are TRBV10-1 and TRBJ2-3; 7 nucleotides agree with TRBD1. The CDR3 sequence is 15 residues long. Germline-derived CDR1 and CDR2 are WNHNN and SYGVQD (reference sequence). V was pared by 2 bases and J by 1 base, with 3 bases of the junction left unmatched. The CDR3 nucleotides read TGCGCCAGCAGTGAGGGGACAGTAGGCACAGATACGCAGTATTTT. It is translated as CASSEGTVGTDTQYF.

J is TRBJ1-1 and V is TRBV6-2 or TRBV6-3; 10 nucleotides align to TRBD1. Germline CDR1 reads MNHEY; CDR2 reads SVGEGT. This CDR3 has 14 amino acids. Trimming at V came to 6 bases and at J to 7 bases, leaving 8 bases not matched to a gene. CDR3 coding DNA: TGTGCCAGCAGCTCTCTATGGGACAGGGGTGAAGCTTTCTTT. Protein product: CASSSLWDRGEAFF.